Reported below is one TCR beta chain. The study ran its PCR with 60 Vbeta and 13 Jbeta primers. Some clones are missing from TCRdb's copy, which holds only in-frame ones; the method was immunoSEQ multiplex PCR. The sample shows 150,000 to 180,000 clones, more than 70% of them seen only once. The source of the sample is a study of cytomegalovirus exposure and HLA in healthy donors. The CDR3 loop spans 17 amino acids. The germline V and J ends were trimmed by 0 bases and 6 bases, with 18 bases remaining between them. The V gene's germline CDR1 is SGHDN and CDR2 FVKESK. This TCR was recovered from a middle-aged woman in good health and CMV-seropositive. What was sequenced was PBMCs. The rearrangement links TRBV14 to TRBJ2-1; TRBD2 is a possible D gene (7 bases). The CDR3, as DNA: TGTGCCAGCAGCCAAGATGTTTGGGGGGGCGTTCGCAATGAGCAGTTCTTC. Its translation is CASSQDVWGGVRNEQFF.